The clone carrying this T cell receptor beta chain was seen a handful of times. Its matching antigen is unknown. cDNA molecules, individually, were tagged with unique molecular identifiers. TCRdb called the 5' RACE reads again in MiXCR, with one record for every CDR3 protein. The table lists some 51,000 distinct CDR3 sequences, just under 15% of them singletons. This record comes from a study of early T cells in non-severe SARS-CoV-2 infection. About the research overall: The input, bulk RNA from unsorted whole blood, was sequenced, and chains were unpaired. The study's findings and limits: There was a bias toward anti-spike CD8 responses in VDJdb matching, which missed private and CD4 specificities.

V lost 3 bases to trimming and J lost 2 bases, with 5 bases between them. The CDR3 sequence is 12 residues long. The sequence derives from an adult who was a healthcare worker with PCR-confirmed SARS-CoV-2 infection or an uninfected control (not recorded which). J is TRBJ2-7 and V is TRBV12-3 or TRBV12-4, with D uncertain. The sequenced sample was whole blood, obtained at baseline. The CDR3 DNA sequence: TGTGCCAGCAGTTTGGTCCCCTACGAGCAGTACTTC. Its translation is CASSLVPYEQYF.